Here is one T cell receptor beta chain with its context. As handled by the study authors: Amplification of reference gene primers was used by the study to estimate nucleated cell counts. Only in-frame clones appear in the TCRdb table, and some are missing; sequencing was by immunoSEQ multiplex PCR. V and J calls and clone size are as listed in that table; D and trimming were resolved from the DNA. The data show around 55,000 clones, around 90% seen once. This entry belongs to a study of blood T cell repertoires in COVID-19. Turning to the study itself: Sites across the United States, Italy and Spain contributed samples from acute and convalescent COVID-19. PBMCs, B-cell-depleted T cells, or T cells provided the cDNA or gDNA that made up the material.

The germline gives CDR1 LGHNA, CDR2 YSLEER. The CDR3 runs 14 residues. Germline trimming cut 7 bases from V and 5 bases from J; bases unmatched to any gene: 6. The source of this sequence is a human donor with active COVID-19. The donor label of this sample is uncertain. Sequencing input: peripheral blood. The chain links TRBV4-3 to TRBJ1-1; 11 bases align to TRBD1. The CDR3 protein is CASKGQGVGTEAFF. The CDR3 DNA reads TGCGCCAGCAAGGGACAGGGGGTTGGGACTGAAGCTTTCTTT.